The rows below give T cell receptor beta chains drawn from one sample of a study of fetal regulatory T cell absence and autoimmunity. Generated by immunoSEQ multiplex PCR, the TCRdb table keeps only in-frame clones and is missing some. The sample shows some 87,000 clones, approximately 75% of them seen only once. What was sequenced was pancreas tissue. The receptor source for this set is a male donor with IPEX syndrome. CDR3s include the opening cysteine and the closing phenylalanine or tryptophan. The D gene is left open where the match is weak. Clone size is shown for a subset of rows, as once, few, many or a class of expanded clone.

-	TRBV6-5	-	TRBJ2-5	CASSYSGTQYF	TGTGCCAGCAGTTACTCGGGGACCCAGTACTTC
-	TRBV6-6	TRBD1	TRBJ1-5	CASSKIRGPQPQHF	TGTGCCAGCAGTAAAATTAGGGGGCCTCAGCCCCAGCATTTT
-	TRBV11-2	-	TRBJ2-5	CASSLTQPETQYF	TGTGCCAGCAGCCTGACTCAACCAGAGACCCAGTACTTC
-	TRBV2	-	TRBJ2-5	CASKGKVETQYF	TGTGCCAGCAAGGGAAAGGTAGAGACCCAGTACTTC
few	TRBV5-1	TRBD1	TRBJ1-1	CASSLAFAGTGRTEAFF	TGCGCCAGCAGCTTGGCATTCGCCGGGACAGGTAGAACTGAAGCTTTCTTT
-	TRBV19	-	TRBJ2-2	CASSIGAGPNTGELFF	TGTGCCAGTAGTATTGGGGCAGGGCCGAACACCGGGGAGCTGTTTTTT
-	TRBV6-6	TRBD1	TRBJ2-7	CASSDREPYYEQYF	TGTGCCAGTTCGGACAGGGAACCTTACTACGAGCAGTACTTC
-	TRBV6-5	-	TRBJ2-7	CASSFMRGSSYEQYF	TGTGCCAGCAGTTTCATGCGCGGTAGCTCCTACGAGCAGTACTTC
-	TRBV6-1	TRBD2	TRBJ2-1	CASSETPGLAYNEQFF	TGTGCCAGCAGTGAAACCCCGGGACTAGCCTACAATGAGCAGTTCTTC
-	TRBV18	-	TRBJ1-1	CASSNRLTTEAFF	TGTGCCAGCTCGAACAGGTTAACCACTGAAGCTTTCTTT
once	TRBV13	TRBD1	TRBJ2-5	CASSVGTEETQYF	TGTGCCAGCAGCGTCGGGACAGAGGAGACCCAGTACTTC
-	TRBV7-9	TRBD2	TRBJ2-4	CASSFRGGARNIQYF	TGTGCCAGCAGCTTCCGCGGGGGGGCCAGAAACATTCAGTACTTC
-	TRBV5-1	TRBD2	TRBJ2-3	CASSLRGDTDTQYF	TGCGCCAGCAGCTTGCGGGGGGACACAGATACGCAGTATTTT
-	TRBV6-6	-	TRBJ2-7	CASSYLPNWVGYEQYF	TGTGCCAGCAGTTATCTCCCTAACTGGGTAGGGTACGAGCAGTACTTC
-	TRBV12-5	-	TRBJ2-7	CASGPGDWSYVYEQYF	TGTGCTAGTGGTCCCGGGGACTGGTCCTACGTCTACGAGCAGTACTTC
-	TRBV9	-	TRBJ2-5	CASSVGGEVETQYF	TGTGCCAGCAGCGTAGGGGGGGAGGTGGAGACCCAGTACTTC